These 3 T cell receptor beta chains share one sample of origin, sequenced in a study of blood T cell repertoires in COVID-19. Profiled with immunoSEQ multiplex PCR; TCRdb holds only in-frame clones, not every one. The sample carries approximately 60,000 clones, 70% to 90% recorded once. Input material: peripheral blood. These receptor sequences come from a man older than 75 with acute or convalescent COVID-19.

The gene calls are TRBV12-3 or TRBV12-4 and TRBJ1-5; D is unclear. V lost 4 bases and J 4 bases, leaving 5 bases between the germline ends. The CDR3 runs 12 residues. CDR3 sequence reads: CASSSGNQPQHF. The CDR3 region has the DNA TGTGCCAGCAGTTCGGGGAATCAGCCCCAGCATTTT.

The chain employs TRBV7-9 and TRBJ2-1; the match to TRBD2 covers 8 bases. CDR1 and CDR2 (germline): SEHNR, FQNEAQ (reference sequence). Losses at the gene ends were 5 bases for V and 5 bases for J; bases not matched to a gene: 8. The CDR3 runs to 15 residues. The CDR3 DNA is TGTGCCAGCAGCCCAGCGGTAGCGGGGCACAATGAGCAGTTCTTC. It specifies CASSPAVAGHNEQFF.

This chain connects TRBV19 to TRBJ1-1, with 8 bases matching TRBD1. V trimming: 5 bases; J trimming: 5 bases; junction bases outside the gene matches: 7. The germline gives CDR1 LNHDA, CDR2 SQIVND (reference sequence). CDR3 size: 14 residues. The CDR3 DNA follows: TGTGCCAGTAGTTCCCGGACAGGGAAGACTGAAGCTTTCTTT. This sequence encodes CASSSRTGKTEAFF.